This passage covers 18 T cell receptor beta chains from one sample sequenced in a study of blood T cell repertoires in COVID-19. Generated by immunoSEQ multiplex PCR, the TCRdb table keeps only in-frame clones and is missing some. Of about 430,000 clones listed, approximately 90% are singletons. Sequenced sample: peripheral blood. The receptors shown here come from a man between 18 and 29 years old with COVID-19, enrolled during active disease.

V usage is TRBV5-1 and J usage is TRBJ2-3; 8 positions match TRBD1. The CDR3 is 15 residues long. The J segment lost 2 bases and the V segment lost 6 bases, leaving 8 bases of the junction unmatched. Looked up from germline, CDR1 is SGHRS and CDR2 is YFSETQ. The CDR3 DNA sequence: TGCGCCAGCATCCTGGGGACAGGTCACACAGATACGCAGTATTTT. This gives the protein CASILGTGHTDTQYF.

This chain joins TRBV11-3 and TRBJ1-1; 11 bases map to TRBD1. The CDR3 is made up of 19 amino acids. V trimming: 3 bases; J trimming: 7 bases; junction bases outside the gene matches: 19. Looked up from germline, CDR1 is SGHNT and CDR2 is YENEEA. DNA for the CDR3: TGTGCCAGCAGCTTCGAGGACAGGGGGCGTGTTGAAGGGGTTGGTGAAGCTTTCTTT. The encoded protein is CASSFEDRGRVEGVGEAFF.

This rearrangement joins TRBV3-1 (or the pseudogene TRBV3-2) to TRBJ2-3; a weak D match, TRBD1 (6 bases). This CDR3 is built from 13 residues. V lost 0 bases, J lost 14 bases, and 15 bases lay in between. CDR1 is LGHDT and CDR2 is YNNKEL in the germline V gene (reference sequence). CDR3 region: CASSQDLGRGRYF. The CDR3 DNA follows: TGTGCCAGCAGCCAAGATTTGGGCAGGGGTCGGTATTTT.

The chain joins TRBV5-5 to TRBJ1-6; D not certain. V lost 0 bases and J lost 10, with 8 bases in between. Germline CDR1 and CDR2: SGHKS and YYEKEE (reference sequence). The CDR3 length is 13 residues. In DNA form, the CDR3 reads TGTGCCAGCAGCTTGGAACAGTTATCACCCCTCCACTTT. Its protein product is CASSLEQLSPLHF.

The chain couples TRBV2 to TRBJ1-6; 8 positions agree with TRBD1. The CDR3 is 15 residues long. Germline V CDR1 and CDR2: SNHLY, FYNNEI. V was pared by 6 bases and J by 5 bases, with 6 bases of the junction left unmatched. The DNA of the CDR3 is TGTGCCAGCAGAAGGACAGGGACGGATAATTCACCCCTCCACTTT. Translation gives CASRRTGTDNSPLHF.

The chain links TRBV11-3 to TRBJ2-3; D remains unclear. With 4 bases removed from V and 2 bases from J, the gap between germline ends came to 7 bases. In germline, CDR1 is SGHNT, CDR2 YENEEA. The CDR3 extends over 13 amino acids. Written as DNA, the CDR3 is TGTGCCAGCAGCTCCGCGCTCACAGATACGCAGTATTTT. This codes for CASSSALTDTQYF.

CDR3 in amino acids: CSASRTAESSYNEQFF. DNA for the CDR3: TGCAGCGCCTCCCGAACGGCGGAAAGCTCCTACAATGAGCAGTTCTTC. The chain combines TRBV29-1 with TRBJ2-1; D not certain. The germline V gene has CDR1 SQVTM and CDR2 ANQGSEA. The CDR3 covers 16 residues. Trimming stripped 7 bases from V and 0 bases from J, with 19 bases between.

CDR3 coding DNA: TGTGCCATCAACGACAGGGGCGGCAATGAGCAGTTCTTC. The encoded protein is CAINDRGGNEQFF. V gene TRBV10-3 combines with J gene TRBJ2-1, with 8 bases aligning to TRBD1. After removal of 7 bases from V and 6 bases from J, the junction contained 5 bases not matched to a gene. Germline CDR1 and CDR2: ENHRY and SYGVKD. This CDR3 spans 13 amino acids.

The genes are TRBV20-1 and TRBJ1-1, with 8 bases that match TRBD1. The germline V gene has CDR1 DFQATT and CDR2 SNEGSKA (reference sequence). This CDR3 comprises 11 residues. After removal of 5 bases from V and 12 bases from J, the junction contained 8 bases not matched to a gene. The CDR3 here is CSASWTGRTFF. CDR3 in DNA: TGCAGTGCTTCCTGGACAGGGCGGACTTTCTTT.

The chain is built from TRBV6-5 and TRBJ2-7; 10 nucleotides line up with TRBD2. CDR1 is MNHEY and CDR2 is SVGAGI in the germline V gene. Trimming cost V 4 bases and J 3 bases; bases outside gene matches: 9. The CDR3 is 16 residues long. CDR3 amino acids: CASSSLAGAPGYEQYF. As DNA, the CDR3 is TGTGCCAGCAGTTCGCTAGCGGGGGCCCCGGGCTACGAGCAGTACTTC.

Notes on this clone: In the same sample, other DNA sequences code for this CDR3. The V gene is TRBV3-1 (or the pseudogene TRBV3-2), the J gene TRBJ1-1; D uncertain. The CDR3 loop spans 13 amino acids. The V end lost 4 bases, the J end lost 2 bases, and 8 bases lay between the germline ends. Germline V gene data show CDR1 as LGHDT and CDR2 as YNNKEL (reference sequence). CDR3 in amino acids: CASSPSGNTEAFF. CDR3 DNA: TGTGCCAGCAGCCCCTCAGGAAACACTGAAGCTTTCTTT.

This sequence joins TRBV7-8 and TRBJ2-5; D is perhaps TRBD2 (5 bases). The CDR3 is 15 amino acids. Trimming shortened V by 2 bases and J by 5 bases, and 15 bases separated the two germline ends. CDR1 and CDR2 from the germline V gene are SGHVS and FQNEAQ. The DNA of the CDR3 is TGTGCCAGCAGCTTAATAGGCCCGGGCGGGGAGACCCAGTACTTC. This codes for CASSLIGPGGETQYF.

The V and J genes are TRBV11-2 and TRBJ2-4; D is undetermined. The CDR3 is made up of 14 amino acids. Trimming took off 4 bases at V and 6 bases at J, with 13 bases between the two ends. Germline loops: CDR1 SGHAT, CDR2 FQNNGV. CDR3 amino acids: CASSYSIAGNIQYF. The CDR3 nucleotides are TGTGCCAGCAGCTACTCTATCGCCGGAAACATTCAGTACTTC. Based on the CDR3 plus reference TRBV11-2 and TRBJ2-4, the full variable domain is EAGVAQSPRYKIIEKRQSVAFWCNPISGHATLYWYQQILGQGPKLLIQFQNNGVVDDSQLPKDRFSAERLKGVDSTLKIQPAKLEDSAVYLCASSYSIAGNIQYFGAGTRLSVL.

This sequence joins TRBV30 and TRBJ1-6, with D tentatively TRBD1 (5 bases). Germline V gene lookup returns CDR1 GTSNPN and CDR2 SVGIG (reference sequence). This CDR3 has 14 amino acids. V lost 4 bases and J 9 bases, leaving 16 bases between the germline ends. CDR3 loop: CAWTPAGGISPLHF. The CDR3 DNA reads as TGTGCCTGGACCCCGGCGGGGGGAATTTCACCCCTCCACTTT. The entire variable domain, with the rest obtained from reference TRBV30 and TRBJ1-6, is as follows: SQTIHQWPATLVQPVGSPLSLECTVEGTSNPNLYWYRQAAGRGLQLLFYSVGIGQISSEVPQNLSASRPQDRQFILSSKKLLLSDSGFYLCAWTPAGGISPLHFGNGTRLTVT.

The chain recombines TRBV19 with TRBJ2-3, with D possibly being TRBD2 (5 bases). Germline values: CDR1 LNHDA, CDR2 SQIVND (reference sequence). The CDR3 is 15 residues long. Between the trimmed V and J ends, which lost 10 bases and 4 bases, there was a span of 21 bases. Written as DNA, the CDR3 is TGTGCCACCCGAGGGAGCTGGCGGTCCCCAGATACGCAGTATTTT. Protein: CATRGSWRSPDTQYF.

This sequence joins TRBV3-1 (or the pseudogene TRBV3-2) and TRBJ2-1; D gene uncertain. This CDR3 is built from 12 residues. In germline, CDR1 is LGHDT, CDR2 YNNKEL (reference sequence). Trimming pared 6 bases from V and 9 bases from J, leaving 12 bases between. In DNA, the CDR3 is TGTGCCAGCAGGTCTACTGCAACTGAGCAGTTCTTC. Encoded protein: CASRSTATEQFF.

The chain joins TRBV18 to TRBJ2-1, with TRBD1 identical over 7 bases. Germline CDR1 is KGHSH and CDR2 is LQKENI. The CDR3 is made up of 14 amino acids. V lost 3 bases and J lost 3; bases outside the gene matches: 2. CDR3 DNA sequence: TGTGCCAGCTCACCCGGGGACAGCTACAATGAGCAGTTCTTC. Protein product: CASSPGDSYNEQFF.

This rearrangement joins TRBV19 to TRBJ1-5, with D possibly TRBD1 on 6 matching bases. CDR3 length: 16 amino acids. Per germline, CDR1 LNHDA and CDR2 SQIVND (reference sequence). V gave up 3 bases and J gave up 0 bases, with 12 bases separating them. The CDR3 nucleotides are TGTGCCAGTAGTATCAGCAGGGGCCTTAGCAATCAGCCCCAGCATTTT. It translates to CASSISRGLSNQPQHF.